Presented here are 19 T cell receptor beta chains from one specimen sequenced in a study of T cell changes during pregnancy in multiple sclerosis. Data came from immunoSEQ multiplex PCR; TCRdb stores just in-frame clones and leaves some out. The sample has approximately 12,000 clones, 86% seen once. This material consisted of CD8+ T cells from peripheral blood mononuclear cells, taken in the second trimester of pregnancy. Every receptor here comes from a female donor in good health, enrolled as a control in a pregnancy study.

The chain employs TRBV7-9 and TRBJ1-4, with 7 bases lining up with TRBD1. The trim removed 7 bases at V and 4 bases at J, leaving 9 bases unmatched. Per germline, CDR1 SEHNR and CDR2 FQNEAQ (reference sequence). This CDR3 is 15 amino acids long. The CDR3 is CASTAPTGLNEKLFF. The CDR3 DNA reads as TGTGCCAGCACCGCCCCGACAGGGCTTAATGAAAAACTGTTTTTT.

The V gene is TRBV30, the J gene TRBJ1-2, with TRBD1 as a possible D gene (6 bases). The CDR3 consists of 15 residues. Germline values: CDR1 GTSNPN, CDR2 SVGIG (reference sequence). The V end lost 2 bases, the J end lost 6 bases, and 19 bases lay between the germline ends. CDR3 protein: CAWSTQLTGFDGYTF. Written as DNA, the CDR3 is TGTGCCTGGAGTACCCAACTTACAGGGTTTGATGGCTACACCTTC.

This clone was recorded once. The chain has TRBV7-9 and TRBJ2-7; tentative D call: TRBD1 (8 bases). The CDR3 extends over 16 amino acids. Trimming removed 6 bases from V and 2 bases from J, with 20 bases in between. The germline V gene has CDR1 SEHNR and CDR2 FQNEAQ (reference sequence). The CDR3 region has the DNA TGTGCCAGCAGACCTCTACAGGGGGAGGGGGCCTACGAGCAGTACTTC. Residues: CASRPLQGEGAYEQYF.

This chain uses TRBV11-3 with TRBJ1-4; D might be TRBD1 (6 bases). Trimming stripped 5 bases from V and 2 bases from J, with 21 bases between. Germline V lookup: CDR1 SGHNT, CDR2 YENEEA. The CDR3 contains 18 residues. In DNA form, the CDR3 reads TGTGCCAGCAGCCCGACCGGTGTGGGGGCGGTGACTAATGAAAAACTGTTTTTT. As protein: CASSPTGVGAVTNEKLFF.

This chain links TRBV29-1 with TRBJ2-3; tentatively, D is TRBD1 (6 bases). This CDR3 has 12 residues. Deletions cut 5 bases from V and 7 bases from J, with 13 bases between. In germline, CDR1 is SQVTM, CDR2 ANQGSEA. CDR3 DNA: TGCAGCGTTTCAGAAGGGGGTAATACGCAGTATTTT. Encoded protein: CSVSEGGNTQYF.

The DNA of the CDR3 is TGTGCCAGCAGCTTGCCTGGAGGCGACGAGCAGTACTTC. This translates into CASSLPGGDEQYF. V usage is TRBV5-6 and J usage is TRBJ2-7; D perhaps matches TRBD2 (5 bases). V was cut by 1 base and J by 5 bases, with 10 bases left in between. The V gene's germline CDR1 is SGHDT and CDR2 YYEEEE. This CDR3 has 13 residues.

The J gene is TRBJ2-3, the V gene TRBV4-2; 9 bases line up with TRBD2. V lost 3 bases to trimming and J lost 4 bases; unmatched junction nucleotides: 8. Germline CDR1 reads LGHNA; CDR2 reads YNFKEQ. The CDR3 sequence is 16 residues long. The CDR3 region has the DNA TGTGCCAGCAGCCAGAGGACTAGCGAGGAGGCAGATACGCAGTATTTT. It yields the protein CASSQRTSEEADTQYF.

The chain combines TRBV4-3 with TRBJ2-7, with unresolved D. V lost 0 bases and J 0 bases, leaving 12 bases between the germline ends. There are 16 residues in the CDR3. Germline V CDR1 and CDR2: LGHNA, YSLEER. CDR3 loop: CASSQDHLVTSYEQYF. The CDR3 region has the DNA TGCGCCAGCAGCCAAGATCACCTAGTGACCTCCTACGAGCAGTACTTC.

The chain joins TRBV7-8 to TRBJ1-5, with 11 bases lining up with TRBD1. V shed 5 bases and J 9 bases; nucleotides not matched to a gene: 9. Germline lookup yields CDR1 SGHVS and CDR2 FQNEAQ. This CDR3 has 15 amino acids. This CDR3 is CASSLTGQGVRPQHF. Written as DNA, the CDR3 is TGTGCCAGCAGCCTCACGGGACAGGGGGTCCGGCCCCAGCATTTT.

This chain uses TRBV29-1 with TRBJ2-5, with 11 bases matching TRBD1. CDR1 and CDR2 from the germline V gene are SQVTM and ANQGSEA. The CDR3 contains 16 residues. The ends lost 4 bases at V and 5 bases at J; junction bases unmatched: 12. The CDR3 region is CSVGGGQGGSQETQYF. CDR3 DNA: TGCAGCGTTGGTGGGGGACAGGGGGGGTCTCAGGAGACCCAGTACTTC.

V and J are TRBV7-2 and TRBJ2-1; TRBD2 agrees at 12 bases. In germline, CDR1 is SGHTA, CDR2 FQGNSA. The junction had 3 bases not matched to a gene; V was cut back by 4 bases and J by 5 bases. The CDR3 spans 15 residues. The CDR3 bases are TGTGCCAGCAGCTCGTGGACTAGCGGGGACAATGAGCAGTTCTTC. It encodes CASSSWTSGDNEQFF.

This clone appeared once. The rearrangement links TRBV4-3 to TRBJ2-1; 15 nucleotides line up with TRBD2. The CDR3 has 15 amino acids. Germline V gives CDR1 LGHNA, CDR2 YSLEER. The ends lost 3 bases at V and 7 bases at J; junction bases unmatched: 1. The CDR3 DNA sequence: TGCGCCAGCAGCCACGGGACTAGCGGGGGGAATGAGCAGTTCTTC. This codes for CASSHGTSGGNEQFF.

The chain combines TRBV25-1 with TRBJ1-1; possible D gene TRBD1, 6 bases. In germline, CDR1 is MGHDK, CDR2 SYGVNS. V was pared by 2 bases and J by 6 bases, with 13 bases between. The CDR3 runs 14 residues. The CDR3 loop is CASSEPGERAEAFF. The DNA for the CDR3 is TGTGCCAGCAGTGAACCAGGGGAGCGCGCTGAAGCTTTCTTT.

This chain uses TRBV7-2 with TRBJ2-3; 11 bases are a match to TRBD2. Germline CDR1 reads SGHTA; CDR2 reads FQGNSA. V lost 5 bases to trimming and J lost 6 bases; unmatched junction nucleotides: 13. The CDR3 loop spans 17 amino acids. Here the CDR3 reads CASSPSPSGGYEDTQYF. CDR3 DNA sequence: TGTGCCAGCAGCCCGAGCCCTAGCGGGGGGTATGAGGATACGCAGTATTTT.

J is TRBJ2-5 and V is TRBV7-9, with TRBD1 as a possible D gene (8 bases). CDR3 size: 13 residues. Deletions cut 5 bases from V and 7 bases from J, with 14 bases between. Germline CDR1 is SEHNR and CDR2 is FQNEAQ (reference sequence). CDR3 in amino acids: CASSQDREGTQYF. For the CDR3, the DNA is TGTGCCAGCAGCCAGGACAGGGAGGGGACCCAGTACTTC.

This chain joins TRBV6-6 and TRBJ2-7; 10 nucleotides align to TRBD2. CDR1 and CDR2 (germline): MNHNY, SVGAGI (reference sequence). The CDR3 loop spans 15 amino acids. The J segment lost 6 bases and the V segment lost 6 bases, leaving 11 bases of the junction unmatched. The CDR3 DNA is TGTGCCAGCAGCCCGAAACTAGCGGGATTACTCGAGCAGTACTTC. It encodes CASSPKLAGLLEQYF.

The chain couples TRBV19 to TRBJ1-4, with a tentative D call TRBD1 (6 bases). Germline lookup yields CDR1 LNHDA and CDR2 SQIVND (reference sequence). The CDR3 has 16 amino acids. Trimming stripped 5 bases from V and 6 bases from J, with 19 bases between. The CDR3 sequence is CASSPGGGREYEKLFF. The CDR3 DNA is TGTGCCAGTAGTCCCGGTGGGGGCAGGGAATATGAAAAACTGTTTTTT. Full variable domain (missing parts from reference TRBV19 and TRBJ1-4): DGGITQSPKYLFRKEGQNVTLSCEQNLNHDAMYWYRQDPGQGLRLIYYSQIVNDFQKGDIAEGYSVSREKKESFPLTVTSAQKNPTAFYLCASSPGGGREYEKLFFGSGTQLSVL.

The chain employs TRBV7-9 and TRBJ1-1, with a weak D call TRBD1 (6 bases). Germline V gene data show CDR1 as SEHNR and CDR2 as FQNEAQ (reference sequence). The CDR3 spans 16 residues. Between the trimmed V and J ends, which lost 4 bases and 3 bases, there was a span of 18 bases. CDR3 bases: TGTGCCAGCAGCTCGAAGGGCAGGGGAAGTGACACTGAAGCTTTCTTT. Its protein product is CASSSKGRGSDTEAFF.

V and J are TRBV9 and TRBJ1-6; D uncertain. Trimming took 3 bases from V and 9 from J, leaving 13 bases between them. This CDR3 contains 14 residues. Germline V gene data show CDR1 as SGDLS and CDR2 as YYNGEE. The CDR3, as DNA: TGTGCCAGCAGCGCCGGACTGGGAGGTTCACCCCTCCACTTT. This codes for CASSAGLGGSPLHF.